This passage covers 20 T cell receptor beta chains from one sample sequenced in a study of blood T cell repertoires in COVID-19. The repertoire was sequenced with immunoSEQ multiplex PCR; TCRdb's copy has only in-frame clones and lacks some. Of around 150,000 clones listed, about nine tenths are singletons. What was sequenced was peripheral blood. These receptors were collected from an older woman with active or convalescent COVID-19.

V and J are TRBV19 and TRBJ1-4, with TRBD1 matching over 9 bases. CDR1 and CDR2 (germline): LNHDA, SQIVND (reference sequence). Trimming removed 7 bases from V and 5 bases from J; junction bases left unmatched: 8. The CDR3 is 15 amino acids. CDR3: CASTPLDRGNEKLFF. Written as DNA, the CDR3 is TGTGCCAGTACTCCTTTGGACAGGGGAAATGAAAAACTGTTTTTT.

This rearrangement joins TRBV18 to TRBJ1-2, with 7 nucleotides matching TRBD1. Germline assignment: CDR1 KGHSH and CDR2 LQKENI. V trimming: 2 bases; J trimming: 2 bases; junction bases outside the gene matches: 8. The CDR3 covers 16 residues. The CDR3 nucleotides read TGTGCCAGCTCACCAAGAGGGGGCCTTAGGAACTATGGCTACACCTTC. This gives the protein CASSPRGGLRNYGYTF.

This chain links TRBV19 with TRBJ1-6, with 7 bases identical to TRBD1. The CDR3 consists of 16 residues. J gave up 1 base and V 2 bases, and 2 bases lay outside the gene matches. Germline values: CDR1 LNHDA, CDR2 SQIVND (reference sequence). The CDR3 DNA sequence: TGTGCCAGTAGTATAACAGGGGTGTCCTATAATTCACCCCTCCACTTT. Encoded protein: CASSITGVSYNSPLHF.

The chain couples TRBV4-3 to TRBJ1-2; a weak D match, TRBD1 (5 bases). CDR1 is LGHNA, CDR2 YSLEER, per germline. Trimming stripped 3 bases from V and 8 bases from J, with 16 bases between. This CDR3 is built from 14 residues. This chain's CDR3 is CASSQGGSWGGYTF. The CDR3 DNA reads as TGCGCCAGCAGCCAGGGCGGGAGTTGGGGGGGCTACACCTTC.

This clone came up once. This CDR3 is CASSDGTGTYEQYF. The DNA for the CDR3 is TGTGCCAGCAGTGATGGGACAGGGACCTACGAGCAGTACTTC. The V and J genes are TRBV6-6 and TRBJ2-7, with TRBD1 matching over 9 bases. V gave up 5 bases and J gave up 2 bases; unmatched junction bases: 4. Germline V gene sequence: CDR1 MNHNY, CDR2 SVGAGI (reference sequence). The CDR3 sequence is 14 residues long.

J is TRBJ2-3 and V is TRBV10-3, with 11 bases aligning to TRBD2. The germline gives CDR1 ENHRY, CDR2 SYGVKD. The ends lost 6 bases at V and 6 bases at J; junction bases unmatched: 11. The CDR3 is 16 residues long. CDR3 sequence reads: CAISPGTSGPSDTQYF. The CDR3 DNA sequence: TGTGCCATCAGCCCCGGGACTAGCGGACCCTCGGATACGCAGTATTTT.

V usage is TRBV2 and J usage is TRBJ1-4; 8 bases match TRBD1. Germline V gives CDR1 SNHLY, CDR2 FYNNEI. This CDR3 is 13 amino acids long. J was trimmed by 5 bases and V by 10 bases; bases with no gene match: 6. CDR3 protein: CAIQQGENEKLFF. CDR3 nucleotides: TGTGCCATCCAACAGGGGGAGAATGAAAAACTGTTTTTT. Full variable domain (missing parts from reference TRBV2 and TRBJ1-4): EPEVTQTPSHQVTQMGQEVILRCVPISNHLYFYWYRQILGQKVEFLVSFYNNEISEKSEIFDDQFSVERPDGSNFTLKIRSTKLEDSAMYFCAIQQGENEKLFFGSGTQLSVL.

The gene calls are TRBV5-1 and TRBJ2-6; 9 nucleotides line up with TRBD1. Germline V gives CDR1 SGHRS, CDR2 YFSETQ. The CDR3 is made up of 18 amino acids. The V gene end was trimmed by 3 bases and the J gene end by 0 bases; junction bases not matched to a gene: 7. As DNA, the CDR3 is TGCGCCAGCAGCTCCGACAGGGGGGAACCCTCTGGGGCCAACGTCCTGACTTTC. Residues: CASSSDRGEPSGANVLTF.

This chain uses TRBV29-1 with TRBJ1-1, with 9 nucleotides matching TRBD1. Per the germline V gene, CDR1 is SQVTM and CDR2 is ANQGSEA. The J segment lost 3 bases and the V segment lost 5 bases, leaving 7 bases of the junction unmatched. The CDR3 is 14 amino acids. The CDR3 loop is CSVKTGGVDTEAFF. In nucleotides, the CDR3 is TGCAGCGTTAAGACAGGGGGTGTGGACACTGAAGCTTTCTTT.

This chain's CDR3 is CASSKNRAEAFF. In DNA form, the CDR3 reads TGTGCCAGCAGCAAAAACAGGGCTGAAGCTTTCTTT. The chain has TRBV2 and TRBJ1-1; tentative D call: TRBD1 (6 bases). With 6 bases removed from V and 6 bases from J, the gap between germline ends came to 11 bases. Germline values: CDR1 SNHLY, CDR2 FYNNEI. The CDR3 contains 12 residues.

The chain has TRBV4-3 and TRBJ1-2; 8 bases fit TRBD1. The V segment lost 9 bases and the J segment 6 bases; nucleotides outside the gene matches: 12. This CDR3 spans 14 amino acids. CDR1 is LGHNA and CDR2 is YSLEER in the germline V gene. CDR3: CARNRDRPEDGYTF. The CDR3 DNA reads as TGCGCCAGGAACAGGGACAGGCCGGAGGATGGCTACACCTTC.

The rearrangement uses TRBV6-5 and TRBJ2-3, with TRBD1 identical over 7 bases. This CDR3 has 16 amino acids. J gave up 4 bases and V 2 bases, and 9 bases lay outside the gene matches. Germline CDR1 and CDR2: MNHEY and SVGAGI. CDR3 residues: CASSYGTGAVSDTQYF. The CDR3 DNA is TGTGCCAGCAGTTACGGAACAGGGGCGGTGTCAGATACGCAGTATTTT.

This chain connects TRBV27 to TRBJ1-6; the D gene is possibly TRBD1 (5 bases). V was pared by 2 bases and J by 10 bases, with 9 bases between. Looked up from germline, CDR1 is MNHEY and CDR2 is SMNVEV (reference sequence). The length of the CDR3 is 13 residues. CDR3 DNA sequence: TGTGCCAGCAGTTTACAGGGATGGTCACCCCTCCACTTT. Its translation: CASSLQGWSPLHF.

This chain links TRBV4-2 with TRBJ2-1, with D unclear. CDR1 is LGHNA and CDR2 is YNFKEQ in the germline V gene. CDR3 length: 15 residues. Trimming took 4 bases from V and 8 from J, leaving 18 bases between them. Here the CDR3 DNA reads TGTGCCAGCAGCCTTGAGTTACGGTCTGTGGATGAGCAGTTCTTC. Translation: CASSLELRSVDEQFF.

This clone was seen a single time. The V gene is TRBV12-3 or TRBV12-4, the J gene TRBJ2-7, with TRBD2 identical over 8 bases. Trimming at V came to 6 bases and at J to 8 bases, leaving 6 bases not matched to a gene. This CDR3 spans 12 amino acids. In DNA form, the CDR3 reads TGTGCCAGCAGGGGACTAGACCATAAGCAGTACTTC. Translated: CASRGLDHKQYF.

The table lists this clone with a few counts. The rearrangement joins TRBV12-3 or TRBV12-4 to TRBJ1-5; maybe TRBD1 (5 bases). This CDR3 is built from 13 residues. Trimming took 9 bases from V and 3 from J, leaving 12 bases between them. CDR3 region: CASSRGVNQPQHF. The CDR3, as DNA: TGTGCCAGTTCACGGGGGGTCAATCAGCCCCAGCATTTT.

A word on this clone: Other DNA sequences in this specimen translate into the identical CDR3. The CDR3 protein is CASSLAGVTDTQYF. In DNA, the CDR3 is TGTGCCAGCAGCTTGGCGGGGGTAACAGATACGCAGTATTTT. The gene calls are TRBV7-2 and TRBJ2-3; TRBD2 matches at 7 bases. Germline CDR1 SGHTA, CDR2 FQGNSA. CDR3 size: 14 residues. V lost 3 bases to trimming and J lost 3 bases; unmatched junction nucleotides: 3.

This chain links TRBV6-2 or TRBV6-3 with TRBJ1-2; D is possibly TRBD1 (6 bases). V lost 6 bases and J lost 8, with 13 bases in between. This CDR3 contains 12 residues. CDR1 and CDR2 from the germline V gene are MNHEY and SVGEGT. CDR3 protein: CASSRDRLGYTF. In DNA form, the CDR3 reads TGTGCCAGCAGCCGCGACAGGCTGGGCTACACCTTC.

The CDR3 here is CASSRDRGANSPLHF. CDR3 bases: TGTGCCAGCAGTCGGGACAGGGGTGCGAATTCACCCCTCCACTTT. The rearrangement joins TRBV2 to TRBJ1-6; 10 bases map to TRBD1. CDR3 length: 15 residues. Germline V gives CDR1 SNHLY, CDR2 FYNNEI. The V gene end was trimmed by 5 bases and the J gene end by 7 bases; junction bases not matched to a gene: 5.

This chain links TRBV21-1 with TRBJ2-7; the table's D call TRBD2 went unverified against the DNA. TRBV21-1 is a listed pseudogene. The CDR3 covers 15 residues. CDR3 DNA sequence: TGTGCCAGCAGCAGGGGGACTAGCGGCACCTACGAGCAGTACTTC. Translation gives CASSRGTSGTYEQYF.